This T cell receptor (beta chain) was captured in a study of cytotoxic CD8 clonotypes in ibrutinib-treated CLL. Clones were read by immunoSEQ multiplex PCR, and TCRdb kept only the in-frame ones, dropping some. The data hold fewer than 100,000 clones, with roughly 84% observed a single time. Trimming cost V 0 bases and J 4 bases, with 13 bases left between them. The CDR3 runs to 15 residues. CDR1 and CDR2 from the germline V gene are GTSNPN and SVGIG (reference sequence). Worth noting for this clone: Different DNA sequences within this sample yield the same CDR3.

This receptor was obtained from a human donor with chronic lymphocytic leukemia. The specimen was PBMCs, collected before ibrutinib treatment. The rearrangement joins TRBV30 to TRBJ2-1; TRBD2 is a possible D gene (5 bases). This CDR3 is CAWSVGRGTYNEQFF. CDR3 sequence (DNA): TGTGCCTGGAGTGTGGGGAGAGGTACTTACAATGAGCAGTTCTTC.